These 6 T cell receptor beta chains were sequenced from one sample in a study of cytomegalovirus exposure and HLA in healthy donors. The PCR employed 60 Vbeta primers together with 13 Jbeta primers. Generated by immunoSEQ multiplex PCR, the TCRdb table keeps only in-frame clones and is missing some. Of around 100,000 clones listed, around three quarters are singletons. The specimen sequenced was PBMCs. The receptors originated from a man aged 50-59 years in good health and CMV-seropositive.

The CDR3: CASSREGSGYEQYF. As DNA, the CDR3 is TGTGCCAGCAGCCGGGAGGGATCGGGCTACGAGCAGTACTTC. V is TRBV7-9 and J is TRBJ2-5; 8 bases are a match to TRBD2. The DNA end lines up better with TRBJ2-7; the J call may be wrong. Germline V gene sequence: CDR1 SEHNR, CDR2 FQNEAQ (reference sequence). The CDR3 has 14 residues.

The genes are TRBV4-1 and TRBJ2-7; 10 bases line up with TRBD2. With 5 bases clipped from V and 4 bases from J, the junction kept 5 bases outside the gene matches. Germline V lookup: CDR1 MGHRA, CDR2 YSYEKL. This CDR3 has 14 residues. For the CDR3, the DNA is TGCGCCAGCAGCACCCTAGCGGGGGAGTACGAGCAGTACTTC. Residues: CASSTLAGEYEQYF.

CDR3 residues: CASSWGMAGVTGELFF. CDR3 in DNA: TGTGCCAGCAGCTGGGGAATGGCGGGAGTGACCGGGGAGCTGTTTTTT. This sequence joins TRBV5-6 and TRBJ2-2; 7 bases are shared with TRBD2. CDR1 is SGHDT, CDR2 YYEEEE, per germline. CDR3 length equals 16 residues. Germline trimming cut 3 bases from V and 5 bases from J; bases unmatched to any gene: 10.

The gene calls are TRBV7-3 and TRBJ2-1, with TRBD2 identical over 7 bases. After removal of 5 bases from V and 9 bases from J, the junction contained 10 bases not matched to a gene. The CDR3 consists of 14 residues. In germline, CDR1 is SGHTA, CDR2 FQGTGA. CDR3 sequence reads: CASSPGGRETEQFF. CDR3 in DNA: TGTGCCAGCAGCCCCGGTGGGCGGGAGACTGAGCAGTTCTTC.

Written as DNA, the CDR3 is TGTGCCAGCATGTATATTGCGCTAGCGGGGGGGCTAAGGACGGCCAATGAGCAGTTCTTC. Protein product: CASMYIALAGGLRTANEQFF. V and J are TRBV27 and TRBJ2-1, with 12 bases fitting TRBD2. From germline, CDR1 is MNHEY and CDR2 SMNVEV (reference sequence). V lost 7 bases, J lost 6 bases, and 22 bases stayed unmatched. The CDR3 spans 20 residues.

The rearrangement joins TRBV5-1 to TRBJ2-5, with a weak D call TRBD1 (5 bases). Near its end, the DNA agrees better with TRBJ2-7, so the J call may be wrong. The germline V gene encodes CDR1 SGHRS and CDR2 YFSETQ. This CDR3 is 16 amino acids long. The CDR3 loop is CASSLGLRTMSYEQYF. In DNA form, the CDR3 reads TGCGCCAGCAGCTTGGGTCTTCGGACAATGAGCTACGAGCAGTACTTC.